These 8 T cell receptor beta chains share one sample of origin, sequenced in a study of shared clonotypes between healthy human individuals. TCRdb's table, derived via immunoSEQ multiplex PCR, lists solely in-frame clones and lacks some. Of some 2,000,000 clones in the sample, 95% are singletons; the top ten hold 0.1% to 0.15%. Sequencing was done on a sample of naive CD4+ T cells sorted from blood. The sample's subset: CD45RA+ positively selected. These TCRs come from a man aged 18 to 29 in good health.

This chain connects TRBV5-1 to TRBJ2-2; tentative D call: TRBD1 (6 bases). V lost 3 bases and J lost 1, with 13 bases in between. Germline V lookup: CDR1 SGHRS, CDR2 YFSETQ. This CDR3 has 16 amino acids. CDR3 coding DNA: TGCGCCAGCAGCTGGGGGCCCGAGGGGAACACCGGGGAGCTGTTTTTT. This sequence encodes CASSWGPEGNTGELFF.

Comment on this clone: In the same sample, other DNA sequences code for this CDR3. This chain uses TRBV10-3 with TRBJ2-2, with D uncertain. The V gene lost 2 bases and the J gene lost 1 base, with 5 bases spanning the gap. Germline-derived CDR1 and CDR2 are ENHRY and SYGVKD. The CDR3 loop spans 14 amino acids. The CDR3 DNA reads as TGTGCCATCAGTGAGGGTGGGAACACCGGGGAGCTGTTTTTT. Residues: CAISEGGNTGELFF.

V usage is TRBV6-6 and J usage is TRBJ2-1; 11 nucleotides line up with TRBD2. The CDR3 has 14 amino acids. V lost 7 bases and J lost 10; bases outside the gene matches: 9. Looked up from germline, CDR1 is MNHNY and CDR2 is SVGAGI (reference sequence). For the CDR3, the DNA is TGTGCCAGCACTTTAGCGGGGGGGCAGGGGGAGCAGTTCTTC. Its protein is CASTLAGGQGEQFF.

Turning to this clone: Relative to the germline gene, one junction end is altered; a read error may explain this. The CDR3 loop is CASSSLGDSKF. CDR3 DNA sequence: TGTGCCAGCAGCTCCCTAGGGGACAGTAAATTC. The gene calls are TRBV11-2 and TRBJ2-7; TRBD1 matches at 7 bases. The CDR3 runs to 11 residues. The germline CDR1 and CDR2 sequences are SGHAT and FQNNGV. The full variable domain, its missing parts supplied by reference TRBV11-2 and TRBJ2-7, is EAGVAQSPRYKIIEKRQSVAFWCNPISGHATLYWYQQILGQGPKLLIQFQNNGVVDDSQLPKDRFSAERLKGVDSTLKIQPAKLEDSAVYLCASSSLGDSKFGPGTRLTVT.

J is TRBJ2-7 and V is TRBV27; maybe TRBD1 (5 bases). The CDR3 loop spans 14 amino acids. Germline CDR1 reads MNHEY; CDR2 reads SMNVEV (reference sequence). V lost 2 bases, J lost 5 bases, and 13 bases lay in between. This chain's CDR3 is CASSLGAPQDEQYF. CDR3 nucleotides: TGTGCCAGCAGTTTAGGGGCCCCCCAGGACGAGCAGTACTTC.

This rearrangement joins TRBV15 to TRBJ2-2, with 9 bases aligning to TRBD1. The germline V gene has CDR1 LNHNV and CDR2 YYDKDF (reference sequence). The CDR3 loop spans 16 amino acids. Unmatched junction bases numbered 7, after V lost 5 bases and J lost 3 bases. Written as DNA, the CDR3 is TGTGCCACCAGCTCCGGGACAGGGCTTTACACCGGGGAGCTGTTTTTT. Protein sequence: CATSSGTGLYTGELFF.

CDR3: CAISRDPTEAFF. The CDR3 nucleotides are TGTGCCATCAGCCGAGACCCCACTGAAGCTTTCTTT. The gene calls are TRBV10-3 and TRBJ1-1, with D uncertain. This CDR3 has 12 residues. V shed 6 bases and J shed 4 bases, with 9 bases lying between them. The germline V gene encodes CDR1 ENHRY and CDR2 SYGVKD.

The chain uses TRBV11-2 and TRBJ1-4; TRBD1 is a possible D gene (6 bases). The ends were cut back, 4 bases at V and 5 bases at J, with 11 bases in the middle. The CDR3 runs to 14 residues. CDR1 and CDR2 (germline): SGHAT, FQNNGV. The CDR3 sequence is CASSSDSKNEKLFF. The CDR3 DNA sequence: TGTGCCAGCAGCTCGGACAGTAAGAATGAAAAACTGTTTTTT. Using reference TRBV11-2 and TRBJ1-4 for the parts outside the CDR3, the full variable domain is EAGVAQSPRYKIIEKRQSVAFWCNPISGHATLYWYQQILGQGPKLLIQFQNNGVVDDSQLPKDRFSAERLKGVDSTLKIQPAKLEDSAVYLCASSSDSKNEKLFFGSGTQLSVL.